This passage covers 10 T cell receptor beta chains from one sample sequenced in a study of blood T cell repertoires in COVID-19. Generated by immunoSEQ multiplex PCR, the TCRdb table keeps only in-frame clones and is missing some. The sample has 55,000 to 65,000 clones, approximately 90% seen once. The sequencing sample was made of peripheral blood. All receptors derive from a human donor with active COVID-19. The donor label of this sample is uncertain.

The chain has TRBV5-8 and TRBJ2-5; the D gene is possibly TRBD2 (6 bases). Trimming took 1 base from V and 1 from J, leaving 14 bases between them. The CDR3 consists of 16 residues. Germline V gene data show CDR1 as SGHTS and CDR2 as YDEGEE. CDR3 coding DNA: TGTGCCAGCAGCTTGAGGGGAACGGGAGCCCAAGAGACCCAGTACTTC. This gives the protein CASSLRGTGAQETQYF.

The CDR3 is CASSLRTGTQETQYF. DNA of the CDR3: TGCGCCAGCAGCTTGCGGACAGGGACCCAAGAGACCCAGTACTTC. The chain employs TRBV5-1 and TRBJ2-5; 8 bases align to TRBD1. V trimming: 1 base; J trimming: 1 base; junction bases outside the gene matches: 3. The length of the CDR3 is 15 residues. Per the germline V gene, CDR1 is SGHRS and CDR2 is YFSETQ.

This chain uses TRBV10-3 with TRBJ1-5, with 8 bases identical to TRBD1. The V gene end was trimmed by 4 bases and the J gene end by 5 bases; junction bases not matched to a gene: 4. In germline, CDR1 is ENHRY, CDR2 SYGVKD. The CDR3 has 14 amino acids. The DNA of the CDR3 is TGTGCCATCAGTGGGGGGACAGGCGATCAGCCCCAGCATTTT. This translates into CAISGGTGDQPQHF.

This clone has just one count. The rearrangement joins TRBV19 to TRBJ2-3, with 9 bases identical to TRBD2. CDR1 and CDR2 from the germline V gene are LNHDA and SQIVND (reference sequence). V dropped 6 bases and J dropped 2; count of bases not matched to a gene: 9. CDR3 size: 16 residues. CDR3 amino acids: CASSLRLAANTDTQYF. The CDR3 DNA follows: TGTGCCAGTAGCCTTAGACTAGCGGCAAACACAGATACGCAGTATTTT.

CDR3 sequence (DNA): TGTGCCAGCAGTGGACGGGGCAGGGGTGTGGGTACGCAGTATTTT. It codes for CASSGRGRGVGTQYF. The V call is TRBV25-1, the J call TRBJ2-3, with D tentatively TRBD1 (6 bases). Germline V gives CDR1 MGHDK, CDR2 SYGVNS. The CDR3 contains 15 residues. The V and J ends lost 4 bases and 8 bases respectively, with 19 bases between them.

The V gene is TRBV7-8, the J gene TRBJ2-7; TRBD1 or TRBD2 may be the D gene (5 bases each). CDR1 is SGHVS, CDR2 FQNEAQ, per germline. This CDR3 region has 15 residues. Trimming cost V 5 bases and J 1 base, with 15 bases left between them. CDR3 coding DNA: TGTGCCAGCAGCCAGGGTCCCGGACTTTCCTACGAGCAGTACTTC. Translating it yields CASSQGPGLSYEQYF. The complete variable domain, with remaining parts taken from reference TRBV7-8 and TRBJ2-7, reads GAGVSQSPRYKVAKRGQDVALRCDPISGHVSLFWYQQALGQGPEFLTYFQNEAQLDKSGLPSDRFFAERPEGSVSTLKIQRTQQEDSAVYLCASSQGPGLSYEQYFGPGTRLTVT.

The rearrangement links TRBV28 to TRBJ1-6; D gene unclear. V lost 6 bases and J 0 bases, leaving 9 bases between the germline ends. Looked up from germline, CDR1 is MDHEN and CDR2 is SYDVKM. The CDR3 length is 15 residues. The CDR3 sequence is CASRTFSSYNSPLHF. For the CDR3, the DNA is TGTGCCAGCAGAACCTTTAGCTCCTATAATTCACCCCTCCACTTT.

Written as DNA, the CDR3 is TGCGCCAGCAGCCAAGCGGGGGATAGCAATCAGCCCCAGCATTTT. Its protein is CASSQAGDSNQPQHF. The chain employs TRBV4-3 and TRBJ1-5, with D perhaps matching TRBD1 (5 bases). The CDR3 extends over 15 amino acids. V was cut by 1 base and J by 0 bases, with 7 bases left in between. CDR1 and CDR2 (germline): LGHNA, YSLEER.

The rearrangement links TRBV28 to TRBJ1-2; unclear D gene. The CDR3 sequence is 12 residues long. Deletions cut 5 bases from V and 7 bases from J, with 11 bases between. Germline V CDR1 and CDR2: MDHEN, SYDVKM. CDR3 loop: CASSPLRGGYTF. The CDR3 DNA reads as TGTGCCAGCAGTCCACTACGGGGTGGCTACACCTTC.

V is TRBV19 and J is TRBJ2-7; D gene uncertain. Trimming removed 5 bases from V and 0 bases from J, with 8 bases in between. CDR1 and CDR2 (germline): LNHDA, SQIVND (reference sequence). The CDR3 length is 13 residues. The chain's CDR3 is CASSLSSSYEQYF. In nucleotides, the CDR3 is TGTGCCAGTAGTCTCTCCTCCTCCTACGAGCAGTACTTC. Complete variable domain (other parts from reference TRBV19 and TRBJ2-7): DGGITQSPKYLFRKEGQNVTLSCEQNLNHDAMYWYRQDPGQGLRLIYYSQIVNDFQKGDIAEGYSVSREKKESFPLTVTSAQKNPTAFYLCASSLSSSYEQYFGPGTRLTVT.